Sequencing of this TCR beta chain was carried out in a study of CD8+ T cells in alopecia areata. Study in general: Affected scalp percentage set treated patients' severity scores.

Study-level findings and limits: Clonality was higher in lesional than normal scalp, especially in alopecia totalis/universalis.

This clone turned up a few times. Its antigen is undetermined. In each case, RNA was isolated and then reverse transcribed into cDNA as the sequencing template. Repertoires were generated with immunoSEQ multiplex PCR, while TCRdb's copy carries only in-frame clones and drops some. The repertoire holds roughly 220,000 clones, 30% to 40% seen once, with 0.48% in the top ten. The treatment here: oral pan-JAK inhibitor, 5-10 mg twice daily. The CDR3 loop spans 16 amino acids. The material sequenced was CD4+ T cells sorted from blood, taken around week 30, from a patient treated with tofacitinib. This receptor was obtained from a human donor with alopecia areata. The V call is TRBV12-2, the J call TRBJ1-5. TRBV12-2 is a known pseudogene. Written as DNA, the CDR3 is TGTGCAAGTCGCTTAGCCTCTGGCGGTAGCAATCAGCCCCAGCATTTT. Its translation: CASRLASGGSNQPQHF.